This T cell receptor beta chain was found in a study of T cell repertoires in cytomegalovirus infection (dated by TCRdb to 2018 to 2020). For the wider study: Donor HLA type was relevant to the analysis, as public TCR beta signatures indicated carriage of CMV infection together with the matching HLA type. The paper as a whole reports these results and caveats: The ex vivo response was dominated by HLA-C-restricted CMV-specific TCR beta clonotypes, and the single most frequent clonotype in two of eight donors was supplied by these HLA-C-restricted clonotypes. Carriers of CMV infection plus the relevant HLA type were discriminated by the cumulative frequency of public TCR beta family members in the study cohort and in an independent roughly 380-donor cohort.

This clonotype was detected only a few times. No antigen is known for it. No per-base quality is available; no much larger clone lies one base away. The sequencer was an Illumina HiSeq 1500. TCRdb passed the public sequencing reads through fastp at Q25 and MiXCR, retaining productive beta sequences. Each entry is one CDR3 protein sequence, shown with its most common DNA and genes. This sample has about 250,000 distinct CDR3 sequences in its table, and 17% of those were observed once. Of the sample, about half is held by the ten largest clones. CDR1 and CDR2, looked up from the germline V gene (reference sequence), are LNHDA and SQIVND. V gives up 4 bases and J gives up 4 bases, and the segment between their germline ends measures 8 bases. The CDR3 has 13 amino acids, counting the end cysteine and phenylalanine. The only DNA kept is the CDR3, 39 bases in frame from the first base.

This sequence originates from a human donor in good health (CMV status not recorded). Some clones in this sample may be carry-over from other donors' samples. The sequence is built from TRBV19 and TRBJ2-1, with TRBD2 tentatively as D gene (5 bases match). Sequenced: CD8+ T cells from PBMCs. The DNA reads TGTGCCAGTAGTAACGGGATATACAATGAGCAGTTCTTC. The translation is CASSNGIYNEQFF.